This TCR beta chain was found in a study of T cell responses to AZD1222 COVID-19 vaccine. The method was immunoSEQ multiplex PCR; TCRdb's version includes in-frame clones alone and lacks a portion of them. In the table there are 130,000 to 150,000 clones, roughly 89% of which are singletons. With respect to this clone: Antigen specificity is unknown.

Study results and caveats: Most donors were white British and more were female, and clonal diversity was possibly underestimated.

This clonotype was obtained from an adult who received the AZD1222 COVID-19 vaccine. The starting material was peripheral blood, obtained 28 days after the second AZD1222 dose.

This CDR3 reads CASSFMASGSGSEQFF. In nucleotides, the CDR3 is TGTGCCAGCAGCTTTATGGCTAGCGGGAGCGGTAGTGAGCAGTTCTTC. V and J are TRBV7-9 and TRBJ2-1; 10 bases line up with TRBD2. This CDR3 has 16 amino acids. The germline gives CDR1 SEHNR, CDR2 FQNEAQ (reference sequence). The ends lost 3 bases at V and 9 bases at J; junction bases unmatched: 11.